The 20 T cell receptor beta chains below were found in one sample sequenced in a study of blood T cell repertoires in COVID-19. Assay used: immunoSEQ multiplex PCR; TCRdb lists only in-frame clones, some missing. The sample consists of approximately 130,000 clones, approximately 86% of them appearing once. Specimen: PBMCs or T cells enriched from blood (not recorded which). These receptors were taken from a woman aged 45 to 65 who had recovered from COVID-19.

The chain has TRBV6-1 and TRBJ2-5; 11 positions match TRBD2. Looked up from germline, CDR1 is MNHNS and CDR2 is SASEGT. The V segment lost 2 bases and the J segment 4 bases; nucleotides outside the gene matches: 3. There are 15 residues in the CDR3. Here the CDR3 DNA reads TGTGCCAGCAGTGAACTAGCGGGGGGACCAGAGACCCAGTACTTC. It is translated as CASSELAGGPETQYF.

The chain joins TRBV18 to TRBJ1-2; D might be TRBD1 (5 bases). The length of the CDR3 is 13 residues. V gave up 0 bases and J gave up 3 bases, with 5 bases separating them. Germline CDR1 reads KGHSH; CDR2 reads LQKENI. The CDR3 loop is CASSPPGDYGYTF. The CDR3 nucleotides read TGTGCCAGCTCACCACCAGGGGACTATGGCTACACCTTC.

The chain uses TRBV3-1 (or the pseudogene TRBV3-2) and TRBJ2-1, with 10 nucleotides matching TRBD2. J lost 6 bases, V lost 7 bases, and 6 bases had no gene match. The CDR3 spans 14 residues. In germline, CDR1 is LGHDT, CDR2 YNNKEL (reference sequence). The CDR3 sequence: CASKAGGRSNEQFF. CDR3 sequence (DNA): TGTGCCAGCAAAGCGGGGGGGCGAAGCAATGAGCAGTTCTTC.

This rearrangement joins TRBV9 to TRBJ2-1, with no clear D. There are 16 residues in the CDR3. Deletions cut 0 bases from V and 2 bases from J, with 12 bases between. Germline V gene lookup returns CDR1 SGDLS and CDR2 YYNGEE. The CDR3 nucleotides are TGTGCCAGCAGCGTAGGTTCCGAGTTAACCTACAATGAGCAGTTCTTC. Encoded protein: CASSVGSELTYNEQFF.

The chain employs TRBV7-2 and TRBJ2-7; possibly TRBD1 for D (6 bases). Trimming removed 1 base at V and 2 bases at J, with 12 bases between. The CDR3 contains 15 residues. From germline, CDR1 is SGHTA and CDR2 FQGNSA. DNA for the CDR3: TGTGCCAGCAGCTTAGATGGGGGCCCCCCCTACGAGCAGTACTTC. Encoded protein: CASSLDGGPPYEQYF.

This chain links TRBV7-2 with TRBJ1-4; 8 positions agree with TRBD1. V lost 5 bases to trimming and J lost 6 bases; unmatched junction nucleotides: 5. The CDR3 totals 14 residues. Per germline, CDR1 SGHTA and CDR2 FQGNSA. The CDR3: CASSLRQGYEKLFF. The CDR3 nucleotides are TGTGCCAGCAGCCTAAGACAGGGGTATGAAAAACTGTTTTTT.

The V call is TRBV19, the J call TRBJ1-1; tentatively, D is TRBD1 (6 bases). V lost 5 bases and J 2 bases, leaving 18 bases between the germline ends. This CDR3 has 16 amino acids. The germline V gene has CDR1 LNHDA and CDR2 SQIVND (reference sequence). CDR3 region: CASSFSATGINTEAFF. The CDR3 bases are TGTGCCAGTAGTTTCTCGGCCACAGGGATAAACACTGAAGCTTTCTTT.

This chain joins TRBV11-3 and TRBJ2-1; the match to TRBD1 covers 7 bases. The CDR3 loop spans 15 amino acids. The germline V gene encodes CDR1 SGHNT and CDR2 YENEEA. V gave up 5 bases and J gave up 2 bases; unmatched junction bases: 6. The CDR3 loop reads CASSRDSSTYNEQFF. The CDR3 DNA sequence: TGTGCCAGCAGCCGGGACAGTTCTACCTACAATGAGCAGTTCTTC.

V is TRBV6-5 and J is TRBJ1-3; 7 nucleotides agree with TRBD1. This CDR3 comprises 16 residues. The germline gives CDR1 MNHEY, CDR2 SVGAGI. V dropped 4 bases and J dropped 0; count of bases not matched to a gene: 6. The CDR3 here is CASSSGQANSGNTIYF. The DNA for the CDR3 is TGTGCCAGCAGTTCCGGACAGGCGAACTCTGGAAACACCATATATTTT.

The chain carries TRBV5-1 and TRBJ2-7; possibly TRBD1 for D (5 bases). The CDR3 has 14 amino acids. V was cut by 0 bases and J by 1 base, with 8 bases left in between. The V gene's germline CDR1 is SGHRS and CDR2 YFSETQ. CDR3 DNA sequence: TGCGCCAGCAGCTTGGGTTCAGGGTCCTACGAGCAGTACTTC. It is translated as CASSLGSGSYEQYF.

The rearrangement links TRBV6-2 or TRBV6-3 to TRBJ1-5; 10 nucleotides match TRBD1. Germline values: CDR1 MNHEY, CDR2 SVGEGT. Germline trimming cut 4 bases from V and 2 bases from J; bases unmatched to any gene: 8. The CDR3 length is 17 residues. The CDR3 sequence is CASSFLTGTGGNQPQHF. Written as DNA, the CDR3 is TGTGCCAGCAGTTTCCTAACCGGGACAGGGGGCAATCAGCCCCAGCATTTT.

This clone was found a few times. The V and J genes are TRBV28 and TRBJ1-5; no definite D call. Trimming shortened V by 5 bases and J by 7 bases, and 9 bases separated the two germline ends. The V gene's germline CDR1 is MDHEN and CDR2 SYDVKM. The CDR3 covers 12 residues. Written as DNA, the CDR3 is TGTGCCAGCAGTCCCGCCGGGCAGCCCCAGCATTTT. It codes for CASSPAGQPQHF.

This chain connects TRBV29-1 to TRBJ2-1, with 16 nucleotides matching TRBD2. The germline V gene has CDR1 SQVTM and CDR2 ANQGSEA. The J segment lost 9 bases and the V segment lost 8 bases, leaving 7 bases of the junction unmatched. CDR3 length: 14 amino acids. The CDR3 region has the DNA TGCAGCTTCTCGGGACTAGCGGGGGGGCGTGAGCAGTTCTTC. Its translation is CSFSGLAGGREQFF.

The V call is TRBV5-8, the J call TRBJ1-5; D remains unclear. The CDR3 covers 14 residues. Per germline, CDR1 SGHTS and CDR2 YDEGEE. The V gene lost 8 bases and the J gene lost 1 base, with 13 bases spanning the gap. The CDR3 nucleotides are TGTGCCAGTCGGGGAGTCGAGAGCAATCAGCCCCAGCATTTT. Translating gives CASRGVESNQPQHF.

Here the CDR3 reads CASSVFTGDTYEQYF. DNA of the CDR3: TGTGCCAGCAGCGTATTCACAGGGGATACCTACGAGCAGTACTTC. V gene TRBV9 combines with J gene TRBJ2-7; 7 bases are shared with TRBD1. This CDR3 region has 15 residues. Germline CDR1 SGDLS, CDR2 YYNGEE. Trimming took 1 base from V and 2 from J; bases not matched to a gene: 6. The whole variable domain, filled in from reference TRBV9 and TRBJ2-7, reads DSGVTQTPKHLITATGQRVTLRCSPRSGDLSVYWYQQSLDQGLQFLIQYYNGEERAKGNILERFSAQQFPDLHSELNLSSLELGDSALYFCASSVFTGDTYEQYFGPGTRLTVT.

V and J are TRBV19 and TRBJ1-3; maybe TRBD1 (5 bases). Germline assignment: CDR1 LNHDA and CDR2 SQIVND (reference sequence). V was shortened by 5 bases and J by 0 bases, with 11 bases between the two germline ends. The CDR3 loop spans 15 amino acids. In DNA, the CDR3 is TGTGCCAGTAGTTACGGGGACTTCTCTGGAAACACCATATATTTT. This codes for CASSYGDFSGNTIYF.

The chain is built from TRBV19 and TRBJ1-1; no clear D gene. This CDR3 has 13 residues. CDR1 and CDR2 (germline): LNHDA, SQIVND (reference sequence). Trimming shortened V by 9 bases and J by 0 bases, and 11 bases separated the two germline ends. The CDR3 is CASHETLNTEAFF. CDR3 in DNA: TGTGCCAGCCACGAAACATTGAACACTGAAGCTTTCTTT.

The CDR3 sequence: CASSFQGLDTEAFF. In DNA form, the CDR3 reads TGCGCCAGCAGCTTTCAGGGTTTGGACACTGAAGCTTTCTTT. J is TRBJ1-1 and V is TRBV5-1; possibly TRBD1 for D (5 bases). From germline, CDR1 is SGHRS and CDR2 YFSETQ. The CDR3 has 14 amino acids. The V and J ends lost 2 bases and 3 bases respectively, with 11 bases between them.

This clone was seen just once. The DNA for the CDR3 is TGTGCCAGCAGCTTAGTGGGGCAAACAAGAGATGAAAAACTGTTTTTT. This sequence encodes CASSLVGQTRDEKLFF. This rearrangement joins TRBV7-9 to TRBJ1-4, with D possibly being TRBD1 (5 bases). The CDR3 contains 16 residues. The V end was cut by 1 base, the J end by 6 bases, with 15 bases between. Germline V lookup: CDR1 SEHNR, CDR2 FQNEAQ (reference sequence).

J is TRBJ2-1 and V is TRBV5-6; 10 bases align to TRBD2. The CDR3 runs 15 residues. Germline lookup yields CDR1 SGHDT and CDR2 YYEEEE. J gave up 10 bases and V 4 bases, and 11 bases lay outside the gene matches. CDR3 residues: CASSQGLAGVGEQFF. In DNA form, the CDR3 reads TGTGCCAGCAGCCAAGGTCTAGCGGGGGTTGGAGAGCAGTTCTTC.